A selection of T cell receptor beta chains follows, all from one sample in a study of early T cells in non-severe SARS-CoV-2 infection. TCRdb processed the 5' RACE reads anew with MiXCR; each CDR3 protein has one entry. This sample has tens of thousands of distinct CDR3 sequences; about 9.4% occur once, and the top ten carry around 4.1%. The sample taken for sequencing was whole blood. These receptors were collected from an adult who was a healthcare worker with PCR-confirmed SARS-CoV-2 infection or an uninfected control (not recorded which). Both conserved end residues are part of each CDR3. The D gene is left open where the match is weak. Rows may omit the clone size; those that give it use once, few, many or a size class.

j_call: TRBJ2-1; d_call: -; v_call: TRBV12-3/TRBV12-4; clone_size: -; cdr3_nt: TGTGCCAGCAGTCTTTGGACGAGGGGCGATGAGCAGTTCTTC; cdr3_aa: CASSLWTRGDEQFF
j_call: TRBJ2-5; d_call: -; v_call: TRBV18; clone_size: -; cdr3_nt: TGTGCCAGCTCCGACCAAGAGACCCAGTACTTC; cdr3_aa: CASSDQETQYF
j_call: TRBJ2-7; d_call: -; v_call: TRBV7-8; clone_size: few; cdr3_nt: TGTGCCAGCAGCTTACCACCTGGCGAGCAGTACTTC; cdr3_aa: CASSLPPGEQYF
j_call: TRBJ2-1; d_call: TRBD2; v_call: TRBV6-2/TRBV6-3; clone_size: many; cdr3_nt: TGTGCCAGCAGCCCGGGACTATCCTACAATGAGCAGTTCTTC; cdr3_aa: CASSPGLSYNEQFF
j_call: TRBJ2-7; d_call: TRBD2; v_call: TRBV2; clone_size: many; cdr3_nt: TGTGCCAGCACCCCACTAGCGGGAGTCTACGAGCAGTACTTC; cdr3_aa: CASTPLAGVYEQYF
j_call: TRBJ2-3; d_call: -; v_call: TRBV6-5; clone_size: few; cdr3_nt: TGTGCCAGCAGCACAGGGTTCACAGATACGCAGTATTTT; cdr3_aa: CASSTGFTDTQYF
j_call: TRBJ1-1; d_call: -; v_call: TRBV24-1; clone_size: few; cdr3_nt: TGTGCCACCAGGGCCAGCATGAACACTGAAGCTTTCTTT; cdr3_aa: CATRASMNTEAFF
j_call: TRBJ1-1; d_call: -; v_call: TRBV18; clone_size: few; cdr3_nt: TGTGCCAGCTCACCAGGACGCGGTTTGAACACTGAAGCTTTCTTT; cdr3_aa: CASSPGRGLNTEAFF
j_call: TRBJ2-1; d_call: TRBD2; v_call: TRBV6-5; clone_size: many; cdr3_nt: TGTGCCAGCAGTTACATCGGGTTTGGTAGCGGGGGGACTGGCTCCAGCTCCTACAATGAGCAGTTCTTC; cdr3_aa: CASSYIGFGSGGTGSSSYNEQFF
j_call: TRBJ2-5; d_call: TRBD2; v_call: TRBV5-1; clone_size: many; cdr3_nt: TGCGCCAGCAGCGCCGGCAGCGGGGGACCTCACCAAGAGACCCAGTACTTC; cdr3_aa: CASSAGSGGPHQETQYF
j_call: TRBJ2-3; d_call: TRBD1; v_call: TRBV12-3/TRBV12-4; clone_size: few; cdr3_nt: TGTGCCAGCAGTTTTCCCAGGGGGCGAGGCACAGATACGCAGTATTTT; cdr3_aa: CASSFPRGRGTDTQYF
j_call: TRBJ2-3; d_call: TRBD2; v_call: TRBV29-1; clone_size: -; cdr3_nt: TGCAGCGTTGACGGGACTAGCGGCGGACATGATACGCAGTATTTT; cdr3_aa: CSVDGTSGGHDTQYF
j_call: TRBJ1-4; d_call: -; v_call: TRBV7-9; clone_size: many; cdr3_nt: TGTGCCAGCAGCCTCAACACGGGGAGTGAAAAACTGTTTTTT; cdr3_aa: CASSLNTGSEKLFF
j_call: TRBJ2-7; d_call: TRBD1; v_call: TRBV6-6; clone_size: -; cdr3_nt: TGTGCCAGCAGGTCAAGGGACAGGAAGGCCTACGAGCAGTACTTC; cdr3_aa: CASRSRDRKAYEQYF
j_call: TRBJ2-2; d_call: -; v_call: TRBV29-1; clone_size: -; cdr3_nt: TGCAGCGCCCAAGACGGCGGGGAGCTGTTTTTT; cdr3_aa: CSAQDGGELFF
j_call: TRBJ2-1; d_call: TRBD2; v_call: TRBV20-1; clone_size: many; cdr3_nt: TGCAGTGCTAGAGATTACAGCGGGGGGGACTACAATGAGCAGTTCTTC; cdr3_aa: CSARDYSGGDYNEQFF
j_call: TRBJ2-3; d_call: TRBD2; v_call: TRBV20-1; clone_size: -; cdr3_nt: TGCAGTGCTAGAAGGACTAGCGGGAGTTACGATACGCAGTATTTT; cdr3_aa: CSARRTSGSYDTQYF
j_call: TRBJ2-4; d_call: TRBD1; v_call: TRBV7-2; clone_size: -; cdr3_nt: TGTGCCAGCAGATCAACAGGGGGGAAAAACATTCAGTACTTC; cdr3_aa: CASRSTGGKNIQYF
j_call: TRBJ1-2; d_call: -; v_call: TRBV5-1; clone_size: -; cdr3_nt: TGCGCCAGCAGCTTGGGCGTATCTAACTATGGCTACACCTTC; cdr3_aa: CASSLGVSNYGYTF